This T cell receptor (beta chain) was retrieved from a study of blood T cell repertoires in COVID-19. Overall study context: COVID-19 samples collected from the United States, Italy and Spain covered acute and convalescent phases. T cells, B-cell-depleted T cells, or PBMCs supplied cDNA or gDNA.

The protocol was immunoSEQ multiplex PCR, while the TCRdb copy is restricted to in-frame clones and leaves out a portion. The sample lists about 440,000 clones, 70% to 90% seen once, with 10% to 15% in the top ten. Losses at the gene ends were 5 bases for V and 7 bases for J; bases not matched to a gene: 7. Germline lookup yields CDR1 KGHDR and CDR2 SFDVKD. The CDR3 is made up of 14 amino acids. Followed over time, Seattle patients had been enrolled while infection was active. The clonotype comes from a woman between 50 and 59 years old with COVID-19, enrolled during active disease. The sequenced sample consisted of peripheral blood. The rearrangement uses TRBV24-1 and TRBJ2-1; TRBD1 matches at 7 bases. CDR3 amino acids: CATSGPGGGNEQFF. DNA for the CDR3: TGTGCCACCAGTGGGCCAGGGGGTGGGAATGAGCAGTTCTTC.